This T cell receptor (beta chain) came from a study of PD-1 blockade in classical Hodgkin lymphoma. Findings and caveats of the study: Repertoire differences lack defined causes, possibly disease activity or prior therapy. Healthy donors reportedly exceeded newly diagnosed patients in baseline TCR diversity.

This CDR3 has 10 residues. Germline CDR1 is MRHNA and CDR2 is SNTAGT. Clones were sequenced by immunoSEQ multiplex PCR, and TCRdb holds only the in-frame ones, with some missing. The sample includes about 30,000 clones, approximately 90% of them seen just once. The time point here: newly diagnosed, previously untreated cHL patient sample. Researchers used newly diagnosed, untreated classical Hodgkin lymphoma PBMCs for comparison. Turning to this clone: Its antigen is unknown.

The TCR was taken from a human donor with classical Hodgkin lymphoma. The chain joins TRBV6-4 to TRBJ1-4; D not resolved. Sequenced material: peripheral blood mononuclear cells (PBMCs). As DNA, the CDR3 is TGTGCACCGAGGTGTGAAAAACTGTTTTTT. Amino acids: CAPRCEKLFF.